The rows below give T cell receptor beta chains drawn from one sample of a study of blood T cell repertoires in COVID-19. TCRdb keeps only in-frame clones here, not all; method: immunoSEQ multiplex PCR. This sample has under 150,000 clones, with about 88% found just once. Sequencing input: peripheral blood. These receptors were collected from a woman in her 70s who had recovered from COVID-19. The CDR3 runs from the conserved cysteine through the conserved F or W. The order of the fields is CDR3 length, V gene, D gene, clone size, J gene, CDR3 protein, CDR3 DNA. A D gene is named only where the DNA matches it firmly. A clone size is listed for some rows: how often the clone was seen (once, few, many), or a class if it is expanded.

cdr3_length: 13; v_call: TRBV30; d_call: -; clone_size: -; j_call: TRBJ1-2; cdr3_aa: CAWNTGPYVGYTF; cdr3_nt: TGTGCCTGGAATACAGGACCCTATGTTGGCTACACCTTC
cdr3_length: 15; v_call: TRBV5-4; d_call: TRBD1; clone_size: once; j_call: TRBJ1-1; cdr3_aa: CASSSKTGDDTEAFF; cdr3_nt: TGTGCCAGCAGCTCCAAGACAGGGGATGACACTGAAGCTTTCTTT
cdr3_length: 16; v_call: TRBV5-1; d_call: -; clone_size: -; j_call: TRBJ2-3; cdr3_aa: CASSGEWASSTDTQYF; cdr3_nt: TGCGCCAGCAGCGGGGAGTGGGCCTCTAGCACAGATACGCAGTATTTT
cdr3_length: 15; v_call: TRBV4-1; d_call: -; clone_size: -; j_call: TRBJ1-1; cdr3_aa: CASSQDSYGYTEAFF; cdr3_nt: TGCGCCAGCAGCCAAGATTCTTACGGTTACACTGAAGCTTTCTTT
cdr3_length: 13; v_call: TRBV3-1/TRBV3-2; d_call: -; clone_size: -; j_call: TRBJ1-1; cdr3_aa: CASKDSSNTEAFF; cdr3_nt: TGTGCCAGCAAGGACAGTTCGAACACTGAAGCTTTCTTT
cdr3_length: 16; v_call: TRBV19; d_call: TRBD1; clone_size: -; j_call: TRBJ1-6; cdr3_aa: CASSIAPGQGYSPLHF; cdr3_nt: TGTGCCAGTAGTATAGCTCCGGGACAGGGCTATTCACCCCTCCACTTT
cdr3_length: 15; v_call: TRBV11-2; d_call: -; clone_size: -; j_call: TRBJ1-2; cdr3_aa: CASSPGGAPNYGYTF; cdr3_nt: TGTGCCAGCAGCCCCGGGGGGGCCCCTAACTATGGCTACACCTTC
cdr3_length: 14; v_call: TRBV19; d_call: -; clone_size: -; j_call: TRBJ1-1; cdr3_aa: CATQRAWRNTEAFF; cdr3_nt: TGTGCCACCCAGAGGGCATGGCGGAACACTGAAGCTTTCTTT
cdr3_length: 14; v_call: TRBV4-3; d_call: TRBD2; clone_size: -; j_call: TRBJ2-5; cdr3_aa: CASSQNSGGATQYF; cdr3_nt: TGCGCCAGCAGCCAAAACTCGGGGGGAGCGACCCAGTACTTC
cdr3_length: 18; v_call: TRBV19; d_call: TRBD2; clone_size: -; j_call: TRBJ2-7; cdr3_aa: CASSLRGTGLAGINEQYF; cdr3_nt: TGTGCCAGTAGTCTCCGGGGAACGGGACTAGCGGGAATCAACGAGCAGTACTTC
cdr3_length: 14; v_call: TRBV20-1; d_call: -; clone_size: -; j_call: TRBJ1-5; cdr3_aa: CSASSPEGNQPQHF; cdr3_nt: TGCAGTGCTAGTAGCCCGGAGGGCAATCAGCCCCAGCATTTT
cdr3_length: 14; v_call: TRBV30; d_call: TRBD1; clone_size: -; j_call: TRBJ1-1; cdr3_aa: CAWIRGNMNTEAFF; cdr3_nt: TGTGCCTGGATCAGGGGGAATATGAACACTGAAGCTTTCTTT
cdr3_length: 12; v_call: TRBV28; d_call: -; clone_size: -; j_call: TRBJ1-4; cdr3_aa: CASRGTNEKLFF; cdr3_nt: TGTGCCAGCCGGGGGACTAATGAAAAACTGTTTTTT
cdr3_length: 14; v_call: TRBV5-1; d_call: -; clone_size: -; j_call: TRBJ2-5; cdr3_aa: CASSLGAAGETQYF; cdr3_nt: TGCGCCAGCAGCTTGGGCGCGGCCGGGGAGACCCAGTACTTC
cdr3_length: 14; v_call: TRBV2; d_call: -; clone_size: -; j_call: TRBJ1-5; cdr3_aa: CASSDRQPRQPQHF; cdr3_nt: TGTGCCAGCAGTGACAGGCAACCACGGCAGCCCCAGCATTTT
cdr3_length: 14; v_call: TRBV28; d_call: TRBD1; clone_size: few; j_call: TRBJ2-7; cdr3_aa: CASSLYRDSYEQYF; cdr3_nt: TGTGCCAGCAGTTTATATCGGGACAGCTACGAGCAGTACTTC
cdr3_length: 13; v_call: TRBV7-9; d_call: -; clone_size: -; j_call: TRBJ1-4; cdr3_aa: CASSPQGNEKLFF; cdr3_nt: TGTGCCAGCAGCCCCCAGGGGAATGAAAAACTGTTTTTT
cdr3_length: 15; v_call: TRBV28; d_call: -; clone_size: -; j_call: TRBJ1-1; cdr3_aa: CASSFLLGGNTEAFF; cdr3_nt: TGTGCCAGCAGTTTTTTACTGGGGGGGAACACTGAAGCTTTCTTT
cdr3_length: 13; v_call: TRBV28; d_call: -; clone_size: -; j_call: TRBJ1-1; cdr3_aa: CASSTNRNTEAFF; cdr3_nt: TGTGCCAGCAGCACTAACCGGAACACTGAAGCTTTCTTT
cdr3_length: 15; v_call: TRBV7-8; d_call: -; clone_size: few; j_call: TRBJ1-3; cdr3_aa: CASSLGSGSGNTIYF; cdr3_nt: TGTGCCAGCAGCTTAGGGTCCGGCTCTGGAAACACCATATATTTT
cdr3_length: 15; v_call: TRBV9; d_call: TRBD1; clone_size: -; j_call: TRBJ2-3; cdr3_aa: CASSPQATGTDTQYF; cdr3_nt: TGTGCCAGCAGCCCCCAAGCGACAGGGACAGATACGCAGTATTTT
cdr3_length: 14; v_call: TRBV5-4; d_call: TRBD1; clone_size: -; j_call: TRBJ2-7; cdr3_aa: CASSWGQAIHEQYF; cdr3_nt: TGTGCCAGCAGCTGGGGACAGGCTATACACGAGCAGTACTTC
cdr3_length: 14; v_call: TRBV7-3; d_call: -; clone_size: -; j_call: TRBJ2-1; cdr3_aa: CASSSDGTYNEQFF; cdr3_nt: TGTGCCAGCAGCTCGGACGGGACCTACAATGAGCAGTTCTTC
cdr3_length: 9; v_call: TRBV7-9; d_call: -; clone_size: -; j_call: TRBJ1-4; cdr3_aa: CASFPPVFF; cdr3_nt: TGTGCCAGTTTTCCCCCGGTGTTTTTT
cdr3_length: 16; v_call: TRBV19; d_call: TRBD1; clone_size: -; j_call: TRBJ2-2; cdr3_aa: CASRPGQGASGGELFF; cdr3_nt: TGTGCCAGTAGACCGGGACAGGGGGCTTCGGGCGGGGAGCTGTTTTTT
cdr3_length: 17; v_call: TRBV18; d_call: TRBD1; clone_size: -; j_call: TRBJ2-7; cdr3_aa: CASSLTYFAGTAYEQYF; cdr3_nt: TGTGCCAGCTCACTAACCTATTTTGCCGGGACAGCCTACGAGCAGTACTTC
cdr3_length: 14; v_call: TRBV2; d_call: TRBD2; clone_size: -; j_call: TRBJ2-5; cdr3_aa: CASSPGRVQETQYF; cdr3_nt: TGTGCCAGCAGTCCAGGGAGGGTTCAAGAGACCCAGTACTTC
cdr3_length: 14; v_call: TRBV19; d_call: -; clone_size: -; j_call: TRBJ1-5; cdr3_aa: CASSIDGVNQPQHF; cdr3_nt: TGTGCCAGTAGTATAGACGGAGTCAATCAGCCCCAGCATTTT
cdr3_length: 14; v_call: TRBV18; d_call: -; clone_size: once; j_call: TRBJ1-2; cdr3_aa: CASRGGVSWDGYTF; cdr3_nt: TGTGCCAGCCGCGGGGGGGTGAGCTGGGATGGCTACACCTTC
cdr3_length: 16; v_call: TRBV5-1; d_call: -; clone_size: -; j_call: TRBJ1-4; cdr3_aa: CASSLGVGGRGEKLFF; cdr3_nt: TGCGCCAGCAGCTTGGGGGTTGGGGGCCGAGGTGAAAAACTGTTTTTT
cdr3_length: 14; v_call: TRBV19; d_call: -; clone_size: -; j_call: TRBJ2-3; cdr3_aa: CASTYSGSTDTQYF; cdr3_nt: TGTGCCAGTACCTATAGCGGTAGCACAGATACGCAGTATTTT
cdr3_length: 16; v_call: TRBV24-1; d_call: -; clone_size: -; j_call: TRBJ2-2; cdr3_aa: CATSDSDPGITGELFF; cdr3_nt: TGTGCCACCAGTGATAGCGACCCGGGGATCACCGGGGAGCTGTTTTTT
cdr3_length: 20; v_call: TRBV4-3; d_call: -; clone_size: -; j_call: TRBJ2-6; cdr3_aa: CASSRLTGQGRWSGANVLTF; cdr3_nt: TGCGCCAGCAGCCGCTTGACTGGGCAGGGGAGATGGTCTGGGGCCAACGTCCTGACTTTC
cdr3_length: 11; v_call: TRBV30; d_call: -; clone_size: few; j_call: TRBJ2-7; cdr3_aa: CAWRKHYEQYF; cdr3_nt: TGTGCCTGGAGGAAGCACTACGAGCAGTACTTC
cdr3_length: 13; v_call: TRBV7-3; d_call: TRBD1; clone_size: few; j_call: TRBJ1-2; cdr3_aa: CASSFGTEYGYTF; cdr3_nt: TGTGCCAGCAGCTTTGGGACAGAATATGGCTACACCTTC
cdr3_length: 15; v_call: TRBV5-6; d_call: TRBD1; clone_size: once; j_call: TRBJ2-7; cdr3_aa: CASSSSGTGGYEQYF; cdr3_nt: TGTGCCAGCAGCTCCTCCGGGACAGGGGGCTACGAGCAGTACTTC
cdr3_length: 14; v_call: TRBV2; d_call: TRBD2; clone_size: -; j_call: TRBJ2-7; cdr3_aa: CASNPSGSRYEQYF; cdr3_nt: TGTGCCAGCAACCCTAGCGGGAGCAGGTACGAGCAGTACTTC
cdr3_length: 14; v_call: TRBV5-1; d_call: -; clone_size: once; j_call: TRBJ2-5; cdr3_aa: CASSLSASEETQYF; cdr3_nt: TGCGCCAGCAGCTTGTCGGCTAGCGAAGAGACCCAGTACTTC
cdr3_length: 16; v_call: TRBV4-2; d_call: -; clone_size: -; j_call: TRBJ1-4; cdr3_aa: CASSQDPQGTNEKLFF; cdr3_nt: TGTGCCAGCAGCCAAGACCCCCAGGGAACTAATGAAAAACTGTTTTTT
cdr3_length: 14; v_call: TRBV7-2; d_call: TRBD2; clone_size: -; j_call: TRBJ2-7; cdr3_aa: CASSLAREDPGQYF; cdr3_nt: TGTGCCAGCAGCTTAGCGCGGGAGGACCCGGGGCAGTACTTC
cdr3_length: 15; v_call: TRBV5-1; d_call: TRBD2; clone_size: -; j_call: TRBJ2-7; cdr3_aa: CASSLGTSGFYEQYF; cdr3_nt: TGCGCCAGCAGCCTCGGGACTAGCGGTTTCTACGAGCAGTACTTC
cdr3_length: 11; v_call: TRBV28; d_call: -; clone_size: -; j_call: TRBJ1-5; cdr3_aa: CASSSPYPQHF; cdr3_nt: TGTGCCAGCAGTTCTCCCTATCCCCAGCATTTT
cdr3_length: 15; v_call: TRBV10-1; d_call: -; clone_size: -; j_call: TRBJ2-7; cdr3_aa: CASDRDSFRSYEQYF; cdr3_nt: TGCGCCAGCGATCGGGACTCCTTTCGGTCCTACGAGCAGTACTTC
cdr3_length: 15; v_call: TRBV6-2/TRBV6-3; d_call: -; clone_size: -; j_call: TRBJ2-5; cdr3_aa: CASSPGTPGLETQYF; cdr3_nt: TGTGCCAGCAGTCCCGGGACTCCCGGGCTAGAGACCCAGTACTTC
cdr3_length: 16; v_call: TRBV5-1; d_call: TRBD2; clone_size: -; j_call: TRBJ2-3; cdr3_aa: CASSTLLAASTDTQYF; cdr3_nt: TGCGCCAGCAGCACCCTCCTAGCGGCTAGCACAGATACGCAGTATTTT
cdr3_length: 12; v_call: TRBV19; d_call: -; clone_size: -; j_call: TRBJ1-2; cdr3_aa: CASRADFVGHTF; cdr3_nt: TGTGCCAGTAGGGCGGACTTCGTTGGCCACACCTTC
cdr3_length: 15; v_call: TRBV7-3; d_call: TRBD2; clone_size: -; j_call: TRBJ2-7; cdr3_aa: CASSLGLAGASEQYF; cdr3_nt: TGTGCCAGCAGCTTGGGACTAGCGGGAGCTAGCGAGCAGTACTTC
cdr3_length: 12; v_call: TRBV12-3/TRBV12-4; d_call: -; clone_size: once; j_call: TRBJ2-7; cdr3_aa: CASSFGQYEQYF; cdr3_nt: TGTGCCAGCAGTTTTGGACAATACGAGCAGTACTTC
cdr3_length: 15; v_call: TRBV6-6; d_call: TRBD1; clone_size: -; j_call: TRBJ2-7; cdr3_aa: CASQPQGQGINEQYF; cdr3_nt: TGTGCCAGCCAACCCCAGGGACAGGGGATCAACGAGCAGTACTTC
cdr3_length: 18; v_call: TRBV28; d_call: TRBD2; clone_size: once; j_call: TRBJ2-7; cdr3_aa: CASSLGIGTSGSSYEQYF; cdr3_nt: TGTGCCAGCAGTTTGGGAATAGGGACTAGCGGGAGCTCCTACGAGCAGTACTTC
cdr3_length: 18; v_call: TRBV19; d_call: TRBD1; clone_size: -; j_call: TRBJ2-3; cdr3_aa: CASSQQGLLPRDTDTQYF; cdr3_nt: TGTGCCAGTAGTCAACAGGGGCTACTTCCGAGGGACACAGATACGCAGTATTTT
cdr3_length: 14; v_call: TRBV7-3; d_call: -; clone_size: -; j_call: TRBJ1-1; cdr3_aa: CASSLTLGHTEAFF; cdr3_nt: TGTGCCAGCAGCTTAACGCTGGGGCACACTGAAGCTTTCTTT
cdr3_length: 13; v_call: TRBV30; d_call: -; clone_size: -; j_call: TRBJ2-1; cdr3_aa: CAWTLFSYNEQFF; cdr3_nt: TGTGCCTGGACACTTTTCTCCTACAATGAGCAGTTCTTC